The 8 T cell receptor beta chains given below trace back to one sample, sequenced in a study of blood T cell repertoires in COVID-19. The data were produced by immunoSEQ multiplex PCR, yet TCRdb's version contains in-frame clones alone and is incomplete. Of nearly 90,000 clones listed, 88% are singletons. The sequencing input was peripheral blood. Source of these receptors: a man older than 75 with acute or convalescent COVID-19.

The rearrangement joins TRBV5-1 to TRBJ1-3; no reliable D call. Trimming shortened V by 3 bases and J by 2 bases, and 12 bases separated the two germline ends. This CDR3 is 15 amino acids long. Germline V gene sequence: CDR1 SGHRS, CDR2 YFSETQ. For the CDR3, the DNA is TGCGCCAGCAGCTCGGCAGTAGGAGCTGGAAACACCATATATTTT. Translating gives CASSSAVGAGNTIYF.

V gene TRBV7-2 combines with J gene TRBJ1-1; 8 nucleotides match TRBD1. Per the germline V gene, CDR1 is SGHTA and CDR2 is FQGNSA. CDR3 length: 17 residues. The V and J ends lost 3 bases and 0 bases, in that order; junction bases with no gene match: 9. The CDR3: CASSLGTGAYMNTEAFF. The CDR3, as DNA: TGTGCCAGCAGCTTGGGGACAGGAGCCTACATGAACACTGAAGCTTTCTTT.

V is TRBV4-1 and J is TRBJ1-4; D is uncertain. CDR3 size: 16 residues. The V and J ends lost 0 bases and 0 bases respectively, with 8 bases between them. CDR1 and CDR2 from the germline V gene are MGHRA and YSYEKL. DNA for the CDR3: TGCGCCAGCAGCCAAGATGAGGCGTCAACTAATGAAAAACTGTTTTTT. The encoded protein is CASSQDEASTNEKLFF.

This clone was found once. The chain is built from TRBV9 and TRBJ1-6, with TRBD1 as a possible D gene (6 bases). Germline V gene lookup returns CDR1 SGDLS and CDR2 YYNGEE. The CDR3 covers 17 residues. The germline V and J ends were trimmed by 4 bases and 0 bases, with 14 bases remaining between them. For the CDR3, the DNA is TGTGCCAGCAGCCCCCAGGGGTCCAGCTCCTATAATTCACCCCTCCACTTT. Amino acid sequence: CASSPQGSSSYNSPLHF.

The CDR3 reads CASSFRDRDTEAFF. CDR3 in DNA: TGTGCCAGCAGCTTCCGGGACAGGGACACTGAAGCTTTCTTT. This sequence joins TRBV11-1 and TRBJ1-1, with TRBD1 matching over 9 bases. Looked up from germline, CDR1 is SGHAT and CDR2 is FQDESV (reference sequence). Trimming took 3 bases from V and 3 from J; bases not matched to a gene: 2. This CDR3 region has 14 residues.

The chain employs TRBV2 and TRBJ2-4; TRBD1 might be the D (5 bases). This CDR3 has 15 residues. From germline, CDR1 is SNHLY and CDR2 FYNNEI. The V end was cut by 3 bases, the J end by 1 base, with 10 bases between. CDR3 in amino acids: CASSEGLSAKNIQYF. The CDR3 DNA is TGTGCCAGCAGTGAGGGGCTAAGTGCCAAAAACATTCAGTACTTC.

CDR3 nucleotides: TGTGCCAGCAGCCAAGGACAGGGGGCAGGGCAGCCCCAGCATTTT. Its protein product is CASSQGQGAGQPQHF. The chain carries TRBV3-1 (or the pseudogene TRBV3-2) and TRBJ1-5; 10 bases match TRBD1. The trim removed 1 base at V and 7 bases at J, leaving 4 bases unmatched. CDR1 and CDR2 (germline): LGHDT, YNNKEL (reference sequence). CDR3 length equals 15 residues.

The genes are TRBV11-3 and TRBJ1-1, with unresolved D. V lost 9 bases and J lost 6, with 17 bases in between. This CDR3 spans 13 amino acids. Germline CDR1 reads SGHNT; CDR2 reads YENEEA. CDR3 protein: CASSLEGRAEAFF. In DNA form, the CDR3 reads TGTGCCAGTTCTCTTGAGGGTAGGGCTGAAGCTTTCTTT.